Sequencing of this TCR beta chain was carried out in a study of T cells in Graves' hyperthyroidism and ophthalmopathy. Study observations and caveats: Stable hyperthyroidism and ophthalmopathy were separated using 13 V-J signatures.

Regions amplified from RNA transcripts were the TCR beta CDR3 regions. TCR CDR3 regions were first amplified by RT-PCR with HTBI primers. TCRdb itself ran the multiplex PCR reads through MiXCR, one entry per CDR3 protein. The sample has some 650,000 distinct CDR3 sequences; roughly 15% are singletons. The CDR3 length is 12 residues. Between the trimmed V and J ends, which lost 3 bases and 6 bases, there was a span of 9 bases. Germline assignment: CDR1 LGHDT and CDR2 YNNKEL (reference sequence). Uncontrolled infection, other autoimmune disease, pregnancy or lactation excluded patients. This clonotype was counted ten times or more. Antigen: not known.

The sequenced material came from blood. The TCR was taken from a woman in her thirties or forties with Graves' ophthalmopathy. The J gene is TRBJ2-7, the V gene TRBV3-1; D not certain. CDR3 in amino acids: CASSQTKGEQYF. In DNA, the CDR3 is TGTGCCAGCAGCCAGACGAAGGGCGAGCAGTACTTC.